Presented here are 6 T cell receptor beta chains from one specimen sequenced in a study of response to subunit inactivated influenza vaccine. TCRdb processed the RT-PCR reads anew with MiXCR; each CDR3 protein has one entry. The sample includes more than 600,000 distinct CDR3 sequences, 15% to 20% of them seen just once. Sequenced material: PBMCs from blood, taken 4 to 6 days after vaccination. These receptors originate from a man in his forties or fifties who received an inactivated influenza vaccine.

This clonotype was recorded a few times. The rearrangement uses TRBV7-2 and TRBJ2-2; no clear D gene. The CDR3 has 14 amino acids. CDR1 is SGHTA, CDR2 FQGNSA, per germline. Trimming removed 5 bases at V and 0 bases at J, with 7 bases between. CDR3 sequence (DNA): TGTGCCAGCAGCCCCAGTCCGAACACCGGGGAGCTGTTTTTT. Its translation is CASSPSPNTGELFF.

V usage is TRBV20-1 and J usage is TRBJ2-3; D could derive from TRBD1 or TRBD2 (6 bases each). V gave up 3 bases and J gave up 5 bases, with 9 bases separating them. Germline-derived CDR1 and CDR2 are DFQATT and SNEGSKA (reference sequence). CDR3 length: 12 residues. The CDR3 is CSASRGQDTQYF. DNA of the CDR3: TGCAGTGCTAGTCGGGGGCAAGATACGCAGTATTTT.

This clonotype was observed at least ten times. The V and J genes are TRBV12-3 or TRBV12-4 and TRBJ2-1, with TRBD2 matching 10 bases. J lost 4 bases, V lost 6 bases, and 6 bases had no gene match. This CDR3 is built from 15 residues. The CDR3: CASRWTSGAYNEQFF. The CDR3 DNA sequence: TGTGCCAGCAGGTGGACTAGCGGAGCTTACAATGAGCAGTTCTTC.

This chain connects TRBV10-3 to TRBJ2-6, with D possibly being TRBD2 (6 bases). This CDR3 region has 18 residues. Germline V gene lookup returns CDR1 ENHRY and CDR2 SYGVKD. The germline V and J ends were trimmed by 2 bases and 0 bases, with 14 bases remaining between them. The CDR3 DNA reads TGTGCCATCAGTGAGAATGGGGGGTTGAGCTCTGGGGCCAACGTCCTGACTTTC. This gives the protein CAISENGGLSSGANVLTF.

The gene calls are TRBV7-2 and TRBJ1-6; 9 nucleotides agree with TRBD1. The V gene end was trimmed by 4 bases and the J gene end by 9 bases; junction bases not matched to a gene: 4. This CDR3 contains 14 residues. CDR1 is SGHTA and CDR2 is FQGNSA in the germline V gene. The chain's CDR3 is CASSYRDRASPLHF. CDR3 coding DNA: TGTGCCAGCAGCTACCGGGACAGGGCTTCACCCCTCCACTTT.

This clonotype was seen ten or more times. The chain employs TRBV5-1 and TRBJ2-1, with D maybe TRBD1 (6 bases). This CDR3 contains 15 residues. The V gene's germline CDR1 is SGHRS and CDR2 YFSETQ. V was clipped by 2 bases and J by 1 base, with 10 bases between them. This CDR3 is CASSLQGPSYNEQFF. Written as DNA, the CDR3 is TGCGCCAGCAGCTTACAGGGTCCGTCCTACAATGAGCAGTTCTTC.